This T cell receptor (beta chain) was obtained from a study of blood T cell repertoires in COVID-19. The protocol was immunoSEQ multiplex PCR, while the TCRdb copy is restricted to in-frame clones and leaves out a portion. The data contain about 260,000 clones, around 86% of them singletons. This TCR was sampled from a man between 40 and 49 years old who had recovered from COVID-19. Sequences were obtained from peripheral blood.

The CDR3 protein is CASSSRMDRTNYGYTF. For the CDR3, the DNA is TGTGCCAGCAGCTCCCGGATGGACAGAACTAACTATGGCTACACCTTC. The V gene is TRBV7-9, the J gene TRBJ1-2, with D tentatively TRBD1 (6 bases). The CDR3 contains 16 residues. From germline, CDR1 is SEHNR and CDR2 FQNEAQ (reference sequence). V was clipped by 4 bases and J by 0 bases, with 15 bases between them.